The T cell receptor (beta chain) described here comes from a study of blood T cell repertoires in COVID-19. At the level of the study: The recovered donors of Cohort 3 showed two negative PCRs, clearance, or symptom resolution. PBMCs, B-cell-depleted T cells, or T cells provided the cDNA or gDNA that made up the material.

This clone turned up a few times. Clinical history as reported by participants underpinned cohort assignment. Generated by immunoSEQ multiplex PCR, the TCRdb table keeps only in-frame clones and is missing some. Of approximately 360,000 clones in the sample, around 87% were seen once. This clonotype originated in a man between 40 and 49 years old in a cohort exposed to, infected with or recovered from COVID-19 (not recorded which). The sequenced material came from PBMCs or T cells enriched from blood (not recorded which).

The CDR3 sequence: CASSSLTGGTGQPQHF. In DNA form, the CDR3 reads TGTGCCAGCAGTTCTTTGACAGGGGGTACGGGTCAGCCCCAGCATTTT. The rearrangement joins TRBV6-5 to TRBJ1-5, with 9 bases fitting TRBD1. V dropped 4 bases and J dropped 6; count of bases not matched to a gene: 10. Germline values: CDR1 MNHEY, CDR2 SVGAGI. The CDR3 totals 16 residues.